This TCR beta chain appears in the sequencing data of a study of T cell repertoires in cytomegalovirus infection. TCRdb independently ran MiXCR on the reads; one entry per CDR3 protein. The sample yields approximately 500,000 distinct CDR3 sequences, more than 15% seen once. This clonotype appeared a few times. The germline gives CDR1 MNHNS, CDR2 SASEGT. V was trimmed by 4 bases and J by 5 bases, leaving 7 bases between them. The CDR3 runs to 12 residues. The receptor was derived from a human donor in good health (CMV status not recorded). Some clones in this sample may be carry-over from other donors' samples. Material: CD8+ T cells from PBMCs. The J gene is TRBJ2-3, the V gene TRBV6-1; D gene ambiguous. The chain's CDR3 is CASSVYLDTQYF. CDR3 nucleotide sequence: TGTGCCAGCAGTGTCTACTTAGATACGCAGTATTTT.